A single T cell receptor beta chain is shown here with its context. The sample is drawn from a study of human T cells and chemical hapten exposure. Per the original methods: A per-sample median of about 96,000 TCRs was observed, with counts ranging from about 20,000 to 750,000. MiXCR, run by TCRdb on the RACE reads, gives a single entry per CDR3 protein. What appears here as the V and J calls and clone size reflects TCRdb's work, not the paper's. The profile covers roughly 180,000 distinct CDR3 sequences, with roughly 14% appearing a single time and less than 2% taken by the ten largest. Sample time point: patch test 1, 2 weeks after DPC sensitization. As for treatment: therapeutic diphenylcyclopropenone sensitization with weekly scalp DPC. The CDR3 is made up of 13 amino acids. Trimming cost V 4 bases and J 3 bases; bases outside gene matches: 3. Germline loops: CDR1 SGHRS, CDR2 YFSETQ.

This material consisted of whole blood, taken in connection with sensitization to the hapten diphenylcyclopropenone (DPC). The clonotype comes from a woman aged 25 to 39 with alopecia areata. Some clones in this sample may be carry-over from other donors' samples. V and J are TRBV5-1 and TRBJ1-2, with 7 bases lining up with TRBD1. CDR3 in amino acids: CASSKGQDYGYTF. In DNA, the CDR3 is TGCGCCAGCAGCAAAGGACAGGACTATGGCTACACCTTC.